The entry below gives a single T cell receptor beta chain sequence along with its context. CDR1 is LGHDT and CDR2 is YNNKEL in the germline V gene (reference sequence). The CDR3 sequence is 14 residues long. The germline V and J ends were trimmed by 3 bases and 2 bases, with 10 bases remaining between them. Original analysis: Reference gene primers were amplified, and this amplification served to estimate nucleated cell counts. Clones were read by immunoSEQ multiplex PCR, and TCRdb kept only the in-frame ones, dropping some. That table is the source of V, J and clone size, and D and trimming were worked out from the DNA. The sample has 83,000 or so clones; roughly four fifths are singletons. The data were obtained in a study of blood T cell repertoires in COVID-19. Study information: Sites across the United States, Italy and Spain contributed samples from acute and convalescent COVID-19. In each case, the material was cDNA or gDNA derived from T cells, B-cell-depleted T cells, or PBMCs.

The sequence derives from a human donor in a cohort sampled during active COVID-19. Sequencing used peripheral blood. The gene calls are TRBV3-1 (or the pseudogene TRBV3-2) and TRBJ1-2, with a weak D call TRBD1 (6 bases). The CDR3 spells CASSHRTANYGYTF. CDR3 nucleotide sequence: TGTGCCAGCAGCCACAGGACAGCCAACTATGGCTACACCTTC.